Described below is a single T cell receptor (beta chain) sequence and its context. The repertoire was sequenced with immunoSEQ multiplex PCR; TCRdb's copy has only in-frame clones and lacks some. The data show roughly 62,000 clones, approximately 93% seen once. Documented treatment: preoperative locoregional IRX-2 cytokine immunotherapy. Samples came from a phase Ib trial of preoperative locoregional IRX-2 cytokine immunotherapy. This specimen belongs to a study of preoperative IRX-2 immunotherapy in early breast cancer. This CDR3 region has 14 residues. Trimming removed 4 bases from V and 4 bases from J; junction bases left unmatched: 7. The germline CDR1 and CDR2 sequences are SGHNT and YYREEE (reference sequence).

Sampling was conducted from a patient treated with IRX-2 immunotherapy. This sequence joins TRBV5-4 and TRBJ1-1, with 7 nucleotides matching TRBD1. The source of this sequence is a human donor with breast cancer. The DNA of the CDR3 is TGTGCCAGCAGCCTGACAGGGATCGGCACTGAAGCTTTCTTT. Its protein product is CASSLTGIGTEAFF. The entire variable domain, with the rest obtained from reference TRBV5-4 and TRBJ1-1, is as follows: ETGVTQSPTHLIKTRGQQVTLRCSSQSGHNTVSWYQQALGQGPQFIFQYYREEENGRGNFPPRFSGLQFPNYSSELNVNALELDDSALYLCASSLTGIGTEAFFGQGTRLTVV.